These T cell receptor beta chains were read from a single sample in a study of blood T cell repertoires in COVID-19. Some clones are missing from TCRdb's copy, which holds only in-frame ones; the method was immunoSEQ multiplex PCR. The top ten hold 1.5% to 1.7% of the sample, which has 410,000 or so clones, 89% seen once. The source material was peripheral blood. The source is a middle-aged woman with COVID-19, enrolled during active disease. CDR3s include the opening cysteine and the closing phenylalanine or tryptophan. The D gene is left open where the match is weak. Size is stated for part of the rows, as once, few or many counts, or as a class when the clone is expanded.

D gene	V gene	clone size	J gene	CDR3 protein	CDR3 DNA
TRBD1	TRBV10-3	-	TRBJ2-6	CAISGTGRSGANVLTF	TGTGCCATCAGCGGGACAGGGCGATCTGGGGCCAACGTCCTGACTTTC
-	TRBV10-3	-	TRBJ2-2	CAIRAGTSELFF	TGTGCCATCAGAGCCGGGACTTCCGAGCTGTTTTTT
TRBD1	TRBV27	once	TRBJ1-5	CANKPHMDRVGLWQPQHF	TGTGCCAACAAACCTCATATGGACAGGGTAGGGCTATGGCAGCCCCAGCATTTT
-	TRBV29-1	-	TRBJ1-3	CSVEVSSGNTIYF	TGCAGCGTTGAAGTTTCGTCTGGAAACACCATATATTTT
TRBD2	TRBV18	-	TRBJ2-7	CASSLGTSGSYEQYF	TGTGCCAGCTCCTTAGGGACTAGCGGTTCTTACGAGCAGTACTTC
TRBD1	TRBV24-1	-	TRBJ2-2	CATSDPDRELSRIGELFF	TGTGCCACCAGTGACCCGGACAGGGAATTATCGAGAATAGGGGAGCTGTTTTTT
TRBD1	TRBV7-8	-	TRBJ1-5	CASSIWDRGDQPQHF	TGTGCCAGCAGCATCTGGGACAGGGGAGATCAGCCCCAGCATTTT
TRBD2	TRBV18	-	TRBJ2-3	CASSPPRLAGPLHTDTQYF	TGTGCCAGCTCACCACCTCGGCTAGCGGGGCCTTTGCACACAGATACGCAGTATTTT
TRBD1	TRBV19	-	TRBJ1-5	CASSDSTGQLSNQPQHF	TGTGCCAGTAGTGACAGCACGGGACAGCTAAGCAATCAGCCCCAGCATTTT
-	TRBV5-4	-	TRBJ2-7	CASSLPDRYEQYF	TGTGCCAGCAGCTTGCCCGACAGGTACGAGCAGTACTTC
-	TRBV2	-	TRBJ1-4	CASRQGTNEKLFF	TGTGCCAGCAGACAGGGCACTAATGAAAAACTGTTTTTT
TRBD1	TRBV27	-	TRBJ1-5	CASSYQGDSNQPQHF	TGTGCCAGCAGTTATCAGGGGGATAGCAATCAGCCCCAGCATTTT
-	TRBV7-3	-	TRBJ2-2	CASSFGGGDTGELFF	TGTGCCAGCAGCTTCGGCGGTGGAGATACCGGGGAGCTGTTTTTT
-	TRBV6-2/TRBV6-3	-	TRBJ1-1	CASSYRQGNTEAFF	TGTGCCAGCAGTTACCGCCAGGGGAACACTGAAGCTTTCTTT
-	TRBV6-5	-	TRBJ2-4	CATPGPQAKNIQYF	TGTGCCACCCCAGGACCACAGGCGAAAAACATTCAGTACTTC
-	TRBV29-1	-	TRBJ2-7	CSVESMGDSRDEQYF	TGCAGCGTTGAGAGTATGGGAGATTCCCGGGACGAGCAGTACTTC
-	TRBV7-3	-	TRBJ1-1	CASSYAAGDTEAFF	TGTGCCAGCAGCTACGCCGCGGGCGACACTGAAGCTTTCTTT
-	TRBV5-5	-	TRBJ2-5	CASSLGGSQETQYF	TGTGCCAGCAGCTTGGGAGGCAGCCAAGAGACCCAGTACTTC
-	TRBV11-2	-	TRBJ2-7	CASSLYGGVISYEQYF	TGTGCCAGCAGCTTATATGGAGGGGTCATCTCCTACGAGCAGTACTTC
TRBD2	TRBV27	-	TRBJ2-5	CASSGGDQETQYF	TGTGCCAGCAGCGGGGGGGACCAAGAGACCCAGTACTTC
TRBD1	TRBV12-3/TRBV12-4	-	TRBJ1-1	CAEGARGTEAFF	TGTGCTGAGGGGGCCAGGGGGACTGAAGCTTTCTTT
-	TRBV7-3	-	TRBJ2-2	CASSSPRGPGELFF	TGTGCCAGCAGCTCGCCCAGGGGCCCCGGGGAGCTGTTTTTT
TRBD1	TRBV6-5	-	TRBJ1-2	CASSSRQGGNYGYTF	TGTGCCAGCAGTTCCAGACAGGGTGGAAACTATGGCTACACCTTC
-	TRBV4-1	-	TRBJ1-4	CASSQETGRANEKLFF	TGCGCCAGCAGCCAGGAGACAGGCCGAGCAAATGAAAAACTGTTTTTT
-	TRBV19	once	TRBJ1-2	CASTPTREVGGYTF	TGTGCCAGTACCCCGACCCGGGAAGTTGGTGGCTACACCTTC
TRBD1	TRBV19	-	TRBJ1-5	CATRSPGTGGYQPQHF	TGTGCCACCAGATCACCGGGGACAGGGGGGTACCAGCCCCAGCATTTT
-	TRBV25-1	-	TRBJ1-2	CASSESGDNYGYTF	TGTGCCAGCAGTGAATCCGGGGATAACTATGGCTACACCTTC
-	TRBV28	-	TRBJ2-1	CASSLSTGGGLYNEQFF	TGTGCCAGCAGTCTCTCTACGGGAGGGGGCCTGTACAATGAGCAGTTCTTC
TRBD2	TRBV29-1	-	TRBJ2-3	CSVVLAGGTDTQYF	TGCAGCGTAGTACTAGCGGGTGGCACAGATACGCAGTATTTT
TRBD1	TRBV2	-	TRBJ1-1	CASRESGTGRGTEAFF	TGTGCCAGTCGAGAGAGCGGGACAGGACGGGGCACTGAAGCTTTCTTT
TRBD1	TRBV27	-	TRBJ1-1	CASGTGGIYTEAFF	TGTGCCAGCGGGACAGGGGGCATATACACTGAAGCTTTCTTT